This T cell receptor beta chain was observed in a study of blood T cell repertoires in COVID-19 (dated by TCRdb to about 2020). The study in broad terms: Collaborator samples came from the United States, Italy and Spain and covered acute and convalescent phases of COVID-19. HLA class I and class II types, where available, came from metadata supplied by the sample provider rather than from assay-based typing. The prospective study material was composed of cDNA or gDNA derived from T cells, B-cell-depleted T cells, or PBMCs. The samples were drawn from two sources: the first 160 participants of the ongoing ImmuneRACE study, and 1,200 or so subjects contributed by 6 global collaborators. Subjects who had been exposed to COVID-19, were actively infected with it, or had recovered from it provided the deeply sampled blood TCRbeta repertoires that made up the dataset. The repertoires were released in a freely available public database intended as a resource for research on the immune response to SARS-CoV-2. Nearly every sample came with metadata listing a de-identified subject ID, COVID-19 status, age in years and sex.

Inclusive of the bounding cysteine and phenylalanine, the CDR3 is 15 residues long. Of all the DNA, just the CDR3 is kept, 45 bases in frame from base 1. From a lookup of the germline V gene (reference sequence), CDR1 and CDR2 are MNHEY and SMNVEV. The germline V and J ends show losses of 4 bases and 3 bases respectively, and no gene match explains 8 bases of the junction. The paper's findings and limits, for the study overall: Clinical and demographic metadata were provided uncurated, with the amount varying by source and participant.

Each collaborating institution followed its own protocols to collect whole blood in K2EDTA tubes. Collaborator samples were shipped for TCRbeta analysis as frozen whole blood, isolated PBMCs, or DNA extracted from either sample type. TCRbeta CDR3 regions were amplified from genomic DNA by means of the immunoSEQ Assay, a bias-controlled multiplex PCR. In the source study's methods: The number of nucleated cells in each sample was estimated from the amplification of reference gene primers within the assay. Sequence reads were collapsed and filtered to measure the absolute abundance of every unique TCRbeta CDR3 rearrangement. For each sample, productive Simpson clonality was calculated by taking the square root of Simpson's diversity index across productive rearrangements. This is the immuneACCESS table as TCRdb keeps it, with only in-frame sequences that have V and J called. A part of the clones is gone; compared with another copy, unresolved V genes explain less than half, and the rest is unexplained. V and J calls and clone size come straight from that table; D and trimming were deduced from the DNA. This sample lists 370,000 or so clones; roughly 80% were detected once. 0.85% to 1.2% of the sample belongs to the ten largest clones.

For this clone: Its antigen is not yet known. Base qualities are not provided; no much larger clone lies one nucleotide away.

The sample consisted of peripheral blood. This TCR was sampled from a human donor with acute or convalescent COVID-19. The donor label of this sample is uncertain. This chain is built from TRBV27 and TRBJ2-5, with TRBD1 identical over 7 junction bases. The CDR3 reads CASSYNRDREETQYF. The DNA is TGTGCCAGCAGTTACAACCGGGACAGAGAAGAGACCCAGTACTTC.